The clone carrying this T cell receptor beta chain was detected ten times or more. This entry is derived from a study of patients and donors after allogeneic stem cell transplantation. TCRdb recomputed calls from the RT-PCR reads with MiXCR, one row per CDR3 protein. The profile shows nearly 20,000 distinct CDR3 sequences, 4.9% of them singletons. The germline V gene encodes CDR1 SGHTA and CDR2 FQGNSA. Trimming shortened V by 0 bases and J by 2 bases, and 10 bases separated the two germline ends. The CDR3 loop spans 16 amino acids. The chain uses TRBV7-2 and TRBJ1-4, with D possibly being TRBD1 (5 bases). The TCR originated in a human donor who was either an allogeneic HSCT recipient or a stem cell or donor lymphocyte infusion donor (not recorded which). It is not recorded whose cells these are; they may come from a transplant donor. Source material: blood, either unsorted or a sorted T cell fraction (not recorded which). As DNA, the CDR3 is TGTGCCAGCAGCTTAGCGCTGGGGGTCACTAATGAAAAACTGTTTTTT. Its translation is CASSLALGVTNEKLFF.